Following are 16 T cell receptor beta chains from one sample sequenced in a study of blood T cell repertoires in COVID-19. The repertoire was sequenced with immunoSEQ multiplex PCR; TCRdb's copy has only in-frame clones and lacks some. The sample includes about 60,000 clones, 87% of them seen just once. The source material was peripheral blood. These receptors all come from a human donor with acute or convalescent COVID-19. The donor label of this sample is uncertain.

This chain uses TRBV11-3 with TRBJ2-5, with TRBD1 as a possible D gene (5 bases). The CDR3 length is 15 residues. Germline CDR1 reads SGHNT; CDR2 reads YENEEA. V was trimmed by 5 bases and J by 1 base, leaving 14 bases between them. CDR3 amino acids: CASSPGQGSQETQYF. CDR3 nucleotide sequence: TGTGCCAGCAGCCCAGGCCAGGGCAGCCAAGAGACCCAGTACTTC.

The chain recombines TRBV19 with TRBJ2-2, with 12 bases identical to TRBD1. With 1 base clipped from V and 6 bases from J, the junction kept 6 bases outside the gene matches. CDR1 and CDR2 (germline): LNHDA, SQIVND (reference sequence). This CDR3 spans 17 amino acids. The CDR3 reads CASSIVGTGGWAGELFF. The CDR3 DNA is TGTGCCAGTAGTATAGTAGGGACAGGGGGCTGGGCCGGGGAGCTGTTTTTT. The full variable domain, in which reference TRBV19 and TRBJ2-2 provide the parts outside the CDR3, is DGGITQSPKYLFRKEGQNVTLSCEQNLNHDAMYWYRQDPGQGLRLIYYSQIVNDFQKGDIAEGYSVSREKKESFPLTVTSAQKNPTAFYLCASSIVGTGGWAGELFFGEGSRLTVL.

The V call is TRBV18, the J call TRBJ2-3; 8 bases align to TRBD2. The CDR3 covers 15 residues. Trimming at V came to 6 bases and at J to 5 bases, leaving 10 bases not matched to a gene. Germline V gene sequence: CDR1 KGHSH, CDR2 LQKENI. The chain's CDR3 is CASSPPTSVGDTQYF. As DNA, the CDR3 is TGTGCCAGCTCTCCCCCGACTAGCGTGGGAGATACGCAGTATTTT.

The V call is TRBV7-3, the J call TRBJ2-3; TRBD2 might be the D (6 bases). The CDR3 loop spans 18 amino acids. V was trimmed by 5 bases and J by 0 bases, leaving 21 bases between them. From germline, CDR1 is SGHTA and CDR2 FQGTGA. The CDR3 region is CASSRGYSGTSSTDTQYF. The CDR3 coding sequence is TGTGCCAGCAGCCGCGGATATAGCGGTACCTCTAGCACAGATACGCAGTATTTT.

The chain employs TRBV5-6 and TRBJ1-2; no clear D gene. Trimming took 1 base from V and 5 from J, leaving 12 bases between them. Germline V gene data show CDR1 as SGHDT and CDR2 as YYEEEE. The CDR3 is 14 amino acids. Written as DNA, the CDR3 is TGTGCCAGCAGCTTGCCGGGGTCAAATTATGGCTACACCTTC. The encoded protein is CASSLPGSNYGYTF.

This clone is categorized as medium-sized. The chain recombines TRBV10-1 with TRBJ1-3; 7 bases line up with TRBD1. The ends lost 3 bases at V and 0 bases at J; junction bases unmatched: 8. The CDR3 is 17 amino acids. Per germline, CDR1 WNHNN and CDR2 SYGVQD (reference sequence). The CDR3 region has the DNA TGCGCCAGCAGTGAAGACAGGGAGATCGACTCTGGAAACACCATATATTTT. Protein: CASSEDREIDSGNTIYF.

The sample holds a few counts of this clone. This sequence joins TRBV19 and TRBJ2-7, with TRBD1 identical over 11 bases. V gave up 3 bases and J gave up 2 bases; unmatched junction bases: 15. CDR3 size: 19 residues. CDR1 is LNHDA, CDR2 SQIVND, per germline (reference sequence). Written as DNA, the CDR3 is TGTGCCAGTAGTATCCCGGACAGGGGGCGACCTAGCGGAGCCTACGAGCAGTACTTC. Translated: CASSIPDRGRPSGAYEQYF. The entire variable domain, with the rest obtained from reference TRBV19 and TRBJ2-7, is as follows: DGGITQSPKYLFRKEGQNVTLSCEQNLNHDAMYWYRQDPGQGLRLIYYSQIVNDFQKGDIAEGYSVSREKKESFPLTVTSAQKNPTAFYLCASSIPDRGRPSGAYEQYFGPGTRLTVT.

Remarks on this clone: One end of the junction varies from germline; a read error may be responsible. This chain links TRBV5-1 with TRBJ1-1; D possibly corresponds to TRBD1 (5 bases). Germline lookup yields CDR1 SGHRS and CDR2 YFSETQ. The CDR3 spans 14 residues. CDR3 bases: TGCGCCAGCAACTTGGGGGACTGGGGCACTGAAGCTTTCTTT. This gives the protein CASNLGDWGTEAFF.

The V and J genes are TRBV15 and TRBJ1-4; D is undetermined. V was trimmed by 6 bases and J by 6 bases, leaving 20 bases between them. The CDR3 runs 16 residues. In germline, CDR1 is LNHNV, CDR2 YYDKDF (reference sequence). CDR3 residues: CATRKQTGVLDEKLFF. The DNA for the CDR3 is TGTGCCACCAGGAAACAAACGGGAGTTCTGGATGAAAAACTGTTTTTT.

The chain uses TRBV6-6 and TRBJ2-7; perhaps TRBD2 as D (5 bases). This CDR3 has 14 amino acids. Trimming took off 2 bases at V and 4 bases at J, with 12 bases between the two ends. Germline assignment: CDR1 MNHNY and CDR2 SVGAGI (reference sequence). The CDR3 spells CASSYIGGVYEQYF. The CDR3 DNA follows: TGTGCCAGCAGTTACATTGGAGGAGTTTACGAGCAGTACTTC.

This sequence joins TRBV2 and TRBJ1-5; 9 nucleotides agree with TRBD1. The ends lost 2 bases at V and 7 bases at J; junction bases unmatched: 6. The CDR3 loop spans 15 amino acids. Per germline, CDR1 SNHLY and CDR2 FYNNEI. CDR3 protein: CASSETTGGNQPQHF. The CDR3 region has the DNA TGTGCCAGCAGTGAAACGACAGGGGGGAACCAGCCCCAGCATTTT. The whole variable domain, filled in from reference TRBV2 and TRBJ1-5, reads EPEVTQTPSHQVTQMGQEVILRCVPISNHLYFYWYRQILGQKVEFLVSFYNNEISEKSEIFDDQFSVERPDGSNFTLKIRSTKLEDSAMYFCASSETTGGNQPQHFGDGTRLSIL.

V usage is TRBV6-6 and J usage is TRBJ1-2, with D possibly TRBD1 on 6 matching bases. Germline CDR1 MNHNY, CDR2 SVGAGI (reference sequence). Trimming removed 0 bases at V and 7 bases at J, with 12 bases between. CDR3 size: 14 residues. The CDR3 region is CASSYSGQASGYTF. The CDR3, as DNA: TGTGCCAGCAGTTACTCGGGACAAGCCTCTGGCTACACCTTC.

The chain couples TRBV7-9 to TRBJ2-7; D is uncertain. Germline V gene data show CDR1 as SEHNR and CDR2 as FQNEAQ (reference sequence). Trimming pared 5 bases from V and 4 bases from J, leaving 9 bases between. The CDR3 is 12 amino acids. CDR3 DNA sequence: TGTGCCAGCAGCATCCAGGATTACGAGCAGTACTTC. Translation gives CASSIQDYEQYF.

This chain connects TRBV29-1 to TRBJ1-2, with 8 bases that match TRBD1. Looked up from germline, CDR1 is SQVTM and CDR2 is ANQGSEA. V was clipped by 6 bases and J by 7 bases; unmatched bases: 4. The CDR3 is made up of 11 amino acids. As DNA, the CDR3 is TGCAGCGTCCAGGGGGCGTTTGGCTACACCTTC. Its translation: CSVQGAFGYTF.

This clone showed up just once. The CDR3 region has the DNA TGTGCCAGCAGTTTAAACAGGGAGCGAGAGACCCAGTACTTC. It encodes CASSLNRERETQYF. This sequence joins TRBV27 and TRBJ2-5, with a weak D call TRBD1 (6 bases). Germline V gene sequence: CDR1 MNHEY, CDR2 SMNVEV (reference sequence). The CDR3 has 14 residues. The V gene lost 2 bases and the J gene lost 4 bases, with 11 bases spanning the gap.

The chain uses TRBV5-1 and TRBJ2-3; 8 nucleotides agree with TRBD2. Germline V CDR1 and CDR2: SGHRS, YFSETQ. V lost 4 bases, J lost 0 bases, and 4 bases stayed unmatched. The CDR3 is 15 amino acids. This chain's CDR3 is CASSPRGGSTDTQYF. CDR3 DNA: TGCGCCAGCAGCCCTCGGGGGGGCAGCACAGATACGCAGTATTTT.